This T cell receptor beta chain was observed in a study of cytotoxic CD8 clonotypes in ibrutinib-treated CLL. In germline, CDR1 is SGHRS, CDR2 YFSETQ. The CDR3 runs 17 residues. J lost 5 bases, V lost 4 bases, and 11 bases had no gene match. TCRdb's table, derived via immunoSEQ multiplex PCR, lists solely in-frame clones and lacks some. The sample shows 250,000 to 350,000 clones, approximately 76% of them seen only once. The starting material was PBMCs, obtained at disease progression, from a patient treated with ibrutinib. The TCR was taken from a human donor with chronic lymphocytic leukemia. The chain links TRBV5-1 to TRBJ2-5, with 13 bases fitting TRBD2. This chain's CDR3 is CASSPTGTSGVGETQYF. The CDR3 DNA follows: TGCGCCAGCAGCCCGACAGGGACTAGCGGGGTTGGGGAGACCCAGTACTTC.